These 6 T cell receptor beta chains came from one sample sequenced in a study of blood T cell repertoires in COVID-19 (TCRdb year 2020). The library was obtained by the immunoSEQ multiplex PCR assay. In TCRdb, the immuneACCESS table is reduced to in-frame sequences with V and J assigned. These tables do not hold every clone; where another copy was compared, an unresolved V gene accounts for under half, and the others remain unexplained. The sample records under 300,000 clones, 86% of which are singletons. The biggest ten clones account for less than 4% of the sample. The sample consisted of peripheral blood. The origin of the receptors is a man younger than 35 with active or convalescent COVID-19.

This clone has a handful of counts. The chain couples TRBV28 to TRBJ2-7; tentatively, D is TRBD1 (5 bases). The germline CDR1 and CDR2 sequences are MDHEN and SYDVKM. Trimming took off 4 bases at V and 6 bases at J, with 22 bases between the two ends. The CDR3 consists of 16 residues. This chain's CDR3 is CASSSIQGTPPSEQYF. The CDR3 DNA sequence: TGTGCCAGCAGTTCAATCCAGGGAACCCCTCCTTCCGAGCAGTACTTC.

The V call is TRBV4-1, the J call TRBJ1-3; D ambiguous. Germline-derived CDR1 and CDR2 are MGHRA and YSYEKL. V gave up 1 base and J gave up 7 bases, with 17 bases separating them. This CDR3 region has 16 residues. The CDR3 sequence is CASSQGSQATDNTIYF. The CDR3 DNA is TGCGCCAGCAGCCAAGGATCCCAGGCGACGGATAACACCATATATTTT.

The chain employs TRBV18 and TRBJ1-1, with 7 bases fitting TRBD1. This CDR3 contains 15 residues. The J segment lost 1 base and the V segment lost 5 bases, leaving 7 bases of the junction unmatched. CDR1 and CDR2 from the germline V gene are KGHSH and LQKENI. The CDR3, as DNA: TGTGCCAGCTCATTTGGAGGGACAGCGAACACTGAAGCTTTCTTT. Residues: CASSFGGTANTEAFF. The full variable domain, its missing parts supplied by reference TRBV18 and TRBJ1-1, is NAGVMQNPRHLVRRRGQEARLRCSPMKGHSHVYWYRQLPEEGLKFMVYLQKENIIDESGMPKERFSAEFPKEGPSILRIQQVVRGDSAAYFCASSFGGTANTEAFFGQGTRLTVV.

This chain uses TRBV29-1 with TRBJ2-2; D is possibly TRBD1 (5 bases). Germline lookup yields CDR1 SQVTM and CDR2 ANQGSEA. V was cut by 1 base and J by 6 bases, with 6 bases left in between. This CDR3 spans 12 amino acids. The CDR3 sequence is CSVEAQAGELFF. The CDR3 region has the DNA TGCAGCGTTGAAGCACAGGCCGGGGAGCTGTTTTTT.

The gene calls are TRBV21-1 and TRBJ1-6. TRBV21-1 is deemed a pseudogene. This CDR3 is built from 13 residues. The CDR3 DNA reads as TGTGCCAGCAGCTCCCCCCGGAGGTCACCCCTCCACTTT. It translates to CASSSPRRSPLHF.

This clone was seen only once. The chain links TRBV24-1 to TRBJ2-3, with D possibly being TRBD1 (6 bases). Trimming took off 3 bases at V and 0 bases at J, with 6 bases between the two ends. This CDR3 contains 14 residues. From germline, CDR1 is KGHDR and CDR2 SFDVKD. As DNA, the CDR3 is TGTGCCACCAGTGATACAGGGAGCACAGATACGCAGTATTTT. Residues: CATSDTGSTDTQYF.